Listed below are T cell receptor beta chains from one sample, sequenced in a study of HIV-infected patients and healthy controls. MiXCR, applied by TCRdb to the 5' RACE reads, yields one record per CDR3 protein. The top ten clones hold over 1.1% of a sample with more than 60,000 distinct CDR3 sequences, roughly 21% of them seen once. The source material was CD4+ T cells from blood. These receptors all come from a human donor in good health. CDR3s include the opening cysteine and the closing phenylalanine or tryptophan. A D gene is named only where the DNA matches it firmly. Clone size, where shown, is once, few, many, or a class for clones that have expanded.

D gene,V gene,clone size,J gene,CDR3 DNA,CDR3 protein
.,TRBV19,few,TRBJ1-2,TGTGCCAGCTCACTACAAGGTGGCCCCAGCTATGGCTACACCTTC,CASSLQGGPSYGYTF
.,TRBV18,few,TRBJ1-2,TGTGCCAGCTCAGAGGCAAGGACAGCGGCCAACTATGGCTACACCTTC,CASSEARTAANYGYTF
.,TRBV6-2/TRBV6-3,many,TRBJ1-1,TGTGCCAGCAGTGACCCCCCGCGGGGCGACACTGAAGCTTTCTTT,CASSDPPRGDTEAFF
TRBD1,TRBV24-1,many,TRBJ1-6,TGTGCCAGCTGGACAGGGGAAGAGTACACAAGATACACACCCCTCCACTTT,CASWTGEEYTRYTPLHF
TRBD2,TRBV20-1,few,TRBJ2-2,TGCAGTGCAGCAACTAGCGGGTTCGACACCGGGGAGCTGTTTTTT,CSAATSGFDTGELFF
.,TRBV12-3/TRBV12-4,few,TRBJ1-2,TGTGCCAGCAGTTTAGCGGAGGGCAGGGGCGGCTACACCTTC,CASSLAEGRGGYTF
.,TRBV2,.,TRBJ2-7,TGTGCCAGCAGTGAAGCGCTTGGGAGGCTGCCTACTACCTTC,CASSEALGRLPTTF
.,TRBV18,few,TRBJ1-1,TGTGCCAGCTCACCGCGTAACAGTGAAGCTTTCTTT,CASSPRNSEAFF
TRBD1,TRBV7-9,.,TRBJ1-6,TGTGCCAGCAGCTTATCTACAGGGGCCGATAATTCACCCCTCCACTTT,CASSLSTGADNSPLHF
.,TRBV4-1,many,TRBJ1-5,TGCGCCAGCAGCCAAGAAACGGATCAGCCCCAGCATTTT,CASSQETDQPQHF
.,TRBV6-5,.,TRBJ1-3,TGTGCCAGCAGTTACACCCCGACAGTCTCTGGAAACACCATATATTTT,CASSYTPTVSGNTIYF